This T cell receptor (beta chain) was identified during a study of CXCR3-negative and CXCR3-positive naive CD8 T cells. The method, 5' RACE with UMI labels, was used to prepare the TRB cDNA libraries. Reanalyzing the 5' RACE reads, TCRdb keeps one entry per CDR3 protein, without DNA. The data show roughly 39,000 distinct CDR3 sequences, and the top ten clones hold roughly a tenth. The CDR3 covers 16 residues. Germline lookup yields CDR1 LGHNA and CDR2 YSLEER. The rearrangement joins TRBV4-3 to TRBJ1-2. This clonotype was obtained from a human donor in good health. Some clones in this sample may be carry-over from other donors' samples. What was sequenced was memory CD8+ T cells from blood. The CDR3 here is CASSQALDSYHYGYTF.